Reported below is one T cell receptor (beta chain). Per the germline V gene, CDR1 is MNHEY and CDR2 is SVGAGI. Losses at the gene ends were 5 bases for V and 8 bases for J; bases not matched to a gene: 8. There are 13 residues in the CDR3. This sample is part of a study of shared clonotypes between healthy human individuals. Original processing notes: From ImmunoSEQ came sequences covering only the junction and carrying no quality scores, so filtering differed. Repertoires were generated with immunoSEQ multiplex PCR, while TCRdb's copy carries only in-frame clones and drops some. That table supplies the V and J calls and clone size; D and trimming were determined from the DNA. The data contain more than 2 million clones, around 95% of them singletons.

The clonotype was recovered from a man aged 18 to 30 in good health. The V and J genes are TRBV6-5 and TRBJ1-2; 7 bases are a match to TRBD1. The source material was naive CD4+ T cells sorted from blood. As for subset: CD45RA+ positively selected. The CDR3 region has the DNA TGTGCCAGCAGTCGAGACAGGGACCAAGGCTACACCTTC. Encoded protein: CASSRDRDQGYTF.